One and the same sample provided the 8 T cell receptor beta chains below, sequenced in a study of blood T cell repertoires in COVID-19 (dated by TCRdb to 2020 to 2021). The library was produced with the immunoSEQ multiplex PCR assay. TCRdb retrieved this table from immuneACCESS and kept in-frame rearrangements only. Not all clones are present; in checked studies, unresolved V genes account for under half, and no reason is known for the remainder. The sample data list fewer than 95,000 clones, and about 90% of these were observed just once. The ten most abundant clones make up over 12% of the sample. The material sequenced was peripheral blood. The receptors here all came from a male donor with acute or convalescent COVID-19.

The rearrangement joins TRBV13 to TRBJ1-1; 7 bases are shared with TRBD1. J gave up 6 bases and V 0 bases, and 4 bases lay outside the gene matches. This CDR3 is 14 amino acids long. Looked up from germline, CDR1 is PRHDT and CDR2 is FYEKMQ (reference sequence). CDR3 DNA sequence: TGTGCCAGCAGCTTAGGACAGGGGCGCGCTGAAGCTTTCTTT. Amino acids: CASSLGQGRAEAFF.

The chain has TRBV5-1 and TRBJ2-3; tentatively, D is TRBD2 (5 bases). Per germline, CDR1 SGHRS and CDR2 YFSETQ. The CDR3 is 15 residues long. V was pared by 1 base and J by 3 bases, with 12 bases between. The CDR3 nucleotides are TGCGCCAGCAGCTTGAGGACTGTCGTTACAGATACGCAGTATTTT. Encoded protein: CASSLRTVVTDTQYF.

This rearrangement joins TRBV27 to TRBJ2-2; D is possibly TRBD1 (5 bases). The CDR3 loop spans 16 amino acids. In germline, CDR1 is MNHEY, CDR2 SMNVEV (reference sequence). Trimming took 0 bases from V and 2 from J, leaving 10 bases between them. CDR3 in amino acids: CASSLSPRANTGELFF. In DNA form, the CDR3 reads TGTGCCAGCAGTTTATCCCCCAGGGCCAACACCGGGGAGCTGTTTTTT.

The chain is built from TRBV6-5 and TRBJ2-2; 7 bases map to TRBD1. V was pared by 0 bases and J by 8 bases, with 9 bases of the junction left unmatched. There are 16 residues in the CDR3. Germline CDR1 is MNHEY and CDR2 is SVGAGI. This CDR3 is CASSYSGTAREGELFF. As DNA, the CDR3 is TGTGCCAGCAGTTACTCCGGGACAGCCCGGGAAGGGGAGCTGTTTTTT.

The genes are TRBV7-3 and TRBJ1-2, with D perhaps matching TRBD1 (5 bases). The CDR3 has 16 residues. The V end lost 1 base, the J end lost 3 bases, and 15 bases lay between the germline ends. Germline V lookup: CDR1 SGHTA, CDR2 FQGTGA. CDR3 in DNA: TGTGCCAGCAGCTTAAGTTTTGGCGACAGTGACTATGGCTACACCTTC. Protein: CASSLSFGDSDYGYTF.

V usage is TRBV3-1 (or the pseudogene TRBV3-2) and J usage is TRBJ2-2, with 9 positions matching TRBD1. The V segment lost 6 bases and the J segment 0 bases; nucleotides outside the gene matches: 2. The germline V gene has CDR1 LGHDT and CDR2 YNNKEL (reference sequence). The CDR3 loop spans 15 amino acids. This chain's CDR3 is CASRGQGPNTGELFF. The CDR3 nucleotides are TGTGCCAGCAGGGGACAGGGTCCGAACACCGGGGAGCTGTTTTTT.

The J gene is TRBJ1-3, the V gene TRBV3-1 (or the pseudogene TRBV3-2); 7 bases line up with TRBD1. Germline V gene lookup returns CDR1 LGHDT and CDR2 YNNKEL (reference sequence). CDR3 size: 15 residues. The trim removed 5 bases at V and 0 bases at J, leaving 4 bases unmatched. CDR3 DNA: TGTGCCAGCAGCAGGGACAGAAGCTCTGGAAACACCATATATTTT. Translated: CASSRDRSSGNTIYF.

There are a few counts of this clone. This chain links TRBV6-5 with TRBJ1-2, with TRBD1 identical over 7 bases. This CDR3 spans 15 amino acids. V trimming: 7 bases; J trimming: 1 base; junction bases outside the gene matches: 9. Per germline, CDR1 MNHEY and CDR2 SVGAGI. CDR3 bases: TGTGCCAGCATCGAAGGGGCAGGGGGTAACTATGGCTACACCTTC. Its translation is CASIEGAGGNYGYTF.